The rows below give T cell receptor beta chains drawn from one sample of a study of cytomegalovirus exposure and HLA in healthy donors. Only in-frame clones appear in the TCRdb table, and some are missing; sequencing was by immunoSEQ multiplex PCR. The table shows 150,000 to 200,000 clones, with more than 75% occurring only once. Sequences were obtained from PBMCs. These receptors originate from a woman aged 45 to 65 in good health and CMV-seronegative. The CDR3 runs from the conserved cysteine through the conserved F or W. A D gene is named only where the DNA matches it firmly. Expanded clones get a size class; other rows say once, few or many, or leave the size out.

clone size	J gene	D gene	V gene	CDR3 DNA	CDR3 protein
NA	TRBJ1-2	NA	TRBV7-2	TGTGCCAGCACCCTGGGGCCGCCCCCGGACTATGGCTACACCTTC	CASTLGPPPDYGYTF
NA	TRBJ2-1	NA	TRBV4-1	TGCGCCAGCAGCCAAGATCGCTTGGGGCACTCCTACAATGAGCAGTTCTTC	CASSQDRLGHSYNEQFF
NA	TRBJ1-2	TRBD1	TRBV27	TGTGCCAGCAGTGGACAGGGACGCCGAACAGCTAACTATGGCTACACCTTC	CASSGQGRRTANYGYTF
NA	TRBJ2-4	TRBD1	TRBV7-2	TGTGCCAGCAGCTTAGACCTAGGTGGGGACAGGGGAACGCACATTCAGTACTTC	CASSLDLGGDRGTHIQYF
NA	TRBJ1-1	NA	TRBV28	TGTGCCAGCAGTCTTGGGCCCGTAAACACTGAAGCTTTCTTT	CASSLGPVNTEAFF
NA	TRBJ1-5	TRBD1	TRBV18	TGTGCCAGCTCACCTGGGACAGGGGCTCAGCCCCAGCATTTT	CASSPGTGAQPQHF
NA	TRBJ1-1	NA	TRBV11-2	TGTGCCAGCAGCCGTTGGGGCCCCTCTTCCATGAACACTGAAGCTTTCTTT	CASSRWGPSSMNTEAFF
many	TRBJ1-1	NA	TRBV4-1	TGCGCCAGCAGCTCCAGACACGGTTTGAACACTGAAGCTTTCTTT	CASSSRHGLNTEAFF
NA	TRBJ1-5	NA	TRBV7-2	TGTGCCAGCAGCAAGGTGCGCGGCGGCAATCAGCCCCAGCATTTT	CASSKVRGGNQPQHF
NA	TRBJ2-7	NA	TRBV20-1	TGCAGTGCCGCAAGGGGGTTCGAGCAGTACTTC	CSAARGFEQYF
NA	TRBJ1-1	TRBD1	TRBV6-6	TGTGCCAGCAGCCTACTCCTAGACAGGGGCGGCCCTGAAGCTTTCTTT	CASSLLLDRGGPEAFF
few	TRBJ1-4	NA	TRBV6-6	TGTGCCAGCATTAAATCTGCAACTAATGAAAAACTGTTTTTT	CASIKSATNEKLFF
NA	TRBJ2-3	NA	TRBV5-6	TGTGCCAGCAGCCCATCAGGGAAAGGCACAGATACGCAGTATTTT	CASSPSGKGTDTQYF
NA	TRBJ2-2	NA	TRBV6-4	TGTGCCAGCAGTGACATTAGCGGCGGGGAGCTGTTTTTT	CASSDISGGELFF
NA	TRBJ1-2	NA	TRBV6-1	TGTGCCAGCAGTGTAACCCCTTTGACAGCTAACTATGGCTACACCTTC	CASSVTPLTANYGYTF
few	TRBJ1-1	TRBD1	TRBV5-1	TGCGCCAGCAGCTTGATGGACAGGGGGAACACTGAAGCTTTCTTT	CASSLMDRGNTEAFF
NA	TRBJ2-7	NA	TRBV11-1	TGTGCCAGCAGCCTACGACTAGCCTACGAGCAGTACTTC	CASSLRLAYEQYF
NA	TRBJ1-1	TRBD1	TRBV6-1	TGTGCCAGCAGTCTCACGGGACAGGGCTTAACTGAAGCTTTCTTT	CASSLTGQGLTEAFF
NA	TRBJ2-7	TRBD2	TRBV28	TGTGCCAGCCAGGGTGGCCTAGCGGGAGGGCCAAGGCGCGAGCAGTACTTC	CASQGGLAGGPRREQYF
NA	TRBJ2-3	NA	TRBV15	TGTGCCACCAGCAGAGATCCTACCTACACAGATACGCAGTATTTT	CATSRDPTYTDTQYF
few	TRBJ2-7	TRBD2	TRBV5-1	TGCGCCAGCAGCTTTCACACAGCGGGGGGCTCCTACGAGCAGTACTTC	CASSFHTAGGSYEQYF
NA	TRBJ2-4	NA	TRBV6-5	TGTGCCAGCAGAGCCGGACAGTCTAAAAACATTCAGTACTTC	CASRAGQSKNIQYF